The rows below give T cell receptor beta chains drawn from one sample of a study of shared clonotypes between healthy human individuals. The table came from immunoSEQ multiplex PCR; TCRdb's copy has only in-frame clones and leaves some out. The sample holds 2.3 million or so clones, 93% seen once. The specimen was naive CD4+ T cells from PBMCs. These receptors originate from a man aged 18 to 30 in good health. Some clones in this sample may be carry-over from other donors' samples. Both conserved end residues are part of each CDR3. Fields, in order: CDR3 protein, CDR3 DNA, D gene, clone size, J gene, V gene. D genes are given only for firm matches. Rows give clone size only sometimes, using once, few, many, or a class for an expanded clone.

CDR3 protein: CASSLQGGDTQYF
CDR3 DNA: TGTGCCAGCAGCTTACAGGGTGGTGATACGCAGTATTTT
D gene: NA
clone size: NA
J gene: TRBJ2-3
V gene: TRBV7-3

CDR3 protein: CASSGPGTGPGTEAFF
CDR3 DNA: TGTGCCAGCAGTGGTCCCGGGACAGGGCCGGGCACTGAAGCTTTCTTT
D gene: TRBD1
clone size: NA
J gene: TRBJ1-1
V gene: TRBV25-1

CDR3 protein: CASSSRFVTLRGSGANVLTF
CDR3 DNA: TGTGCCAGCAGTTCCCGATTTGTGACGCTGAGAGGCTCTGGGGCCAACGTCCTGACTTTC
D gene: NA
clone size: once
J gene: TRBJ2-6
V gene: TRBV27

CDR3 protein: CASSVRGGRDEQYF
CDR3 DNA: TGTGCCAGCAGTGTCAGAGGGGGGCGCGACGAGCAGTACTTC
D gene: NA
clone size: NA
J gene: TRBJ2-7
V gene: TRBV28

CDR3 protein: CASSQVGAANQPQHF
CDR3 DNA: TGCGCCAGCAGCCAAGTAGGGGCAGCTAATCAGCCCCAGCATTTT
D gene: NA
clone size: NA
J gene: TRBJ1-5
V gene: TRBV4-1

CDR3 protein: CASSPGWVTSGRGWETQYF
CDR3 DNA: TGTGCCAGCAGCCCGGGGTGGGTAACTAGCGGGAGAGGTTGGGAGACCCAGTACTTC
D gene: TRBD2
clone size: NA
J gene: TRBJ2-5
V gene: TRBV7-2

CDR3 protein: CATNRGSGANVLTF
CDR3 DNA: TGTGCCACCAACCGGGGGAGCGGGGCCAACGTCCTGACTTTC
D gene: NA
clone size: NA
J gene: TRBJ2-6
V gene: TRBV19

CDR3 protein: CASSALASGANVLTF
CDR3 DNA: TGTGCCAGCAGTGCTCTAGCGAGTGGGGCCAACGTCCTGACTTTC
D gene: NA
clone size: few
J gene: TRBJ2-6
V gene: TRBV2

CDR3 protein: CASNVGLAGGLNGRSYEQYF
CDR3 DNA: TGCGCCAGCAACGTTGGTCTAGCGGGAGGACTAAACGGAAGATCCTACGAGCAGTACTTC
D gene: TRBD2
clone size: NA
J gene: TRBJ2-7
V gene: TRBV5-1

CDR3 protein: CASSSQQGGTEAFF
CDR3 DNA: TGTGCCAGCAGTTCCCAACAGGGGGGCACTGAAGCTTTCTTT
D gene: TRBD1
clone size: NA
J gene: TRBJ1-1
V gene: TRBV6-5